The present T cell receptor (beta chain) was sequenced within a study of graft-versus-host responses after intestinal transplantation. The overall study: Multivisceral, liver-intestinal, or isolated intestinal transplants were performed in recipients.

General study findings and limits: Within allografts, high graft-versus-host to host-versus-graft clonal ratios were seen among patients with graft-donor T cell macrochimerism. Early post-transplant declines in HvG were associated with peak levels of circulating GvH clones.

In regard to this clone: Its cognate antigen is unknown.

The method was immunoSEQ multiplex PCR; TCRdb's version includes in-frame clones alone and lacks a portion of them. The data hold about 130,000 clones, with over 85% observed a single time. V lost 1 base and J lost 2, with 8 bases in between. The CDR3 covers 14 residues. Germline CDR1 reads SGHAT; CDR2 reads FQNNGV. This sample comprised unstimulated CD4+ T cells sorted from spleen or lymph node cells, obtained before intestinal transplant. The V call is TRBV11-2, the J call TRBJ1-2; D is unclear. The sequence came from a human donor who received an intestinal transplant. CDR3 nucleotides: TGTGCCAGCAGCTTAGGCCCGGTCAACTATGGCTACACCTTC. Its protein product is CASSLGPVNYGYTF. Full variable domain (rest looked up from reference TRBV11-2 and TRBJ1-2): EAGVAQSPRYKIIEKRQSVAFWCNPISGHATLYWYQQILGQGPKLLIQFQNNGVVDDSQLPKDRFSAERLKGVDSTLKIQPAKLEDSAVYLCASSLGPVNYGYTFGSGTRLTVV.